This T cell receptor (beta chain) was sequenced for a study of glioma-infiltrating T cells. Overall study findings and caveats: Very few CDR3 sequences were shared between tissue and blood. Above-expected tissue-blood divergence occurred in all gliomas, most in low-grade ones.

As to this clonotype: What it binds is not known.

The germline gives CDR1 MGHRA, CDR2 YSYEKL. Trimming removed 0 bases from V and 5 bases from J, with 15 bases in between. The CDR3 runs to 16 residues. The iRepertoire nested amplicon-rescue multiplex PCR amplified TCR alpha and beta CDR3s from RNA. One-step reverse transcription and amplification started from approximately 100-400 ng of tissue mRNA or PBMC total RNA. TCRdb reanalysed the multiplex PCR reads using MiXCR and keeps one entry per CDR3 protein. The data hold more than 9,000 distinct CDR3 sequences, with approximately 26% observed a single time. The receptor was derived from a human donor with low-grade glioma or glioblastoma, undergoing nonglioma brain surgery, or in good health (not recorded which). The genes are TRBV4-1 and TRBJ2-3; D remains unclear. The sequenced sample was glioma tissue, nonneoplastic brain tissue, or PBMCs (not recorded which). The CDR3 spells CASSQDLEPFIDTQYF. The CDR3 DNA sequence: TGCGCCAGCAGCCAAGATTTGGAACCTTTCATAGATACGCAGTATTTT.